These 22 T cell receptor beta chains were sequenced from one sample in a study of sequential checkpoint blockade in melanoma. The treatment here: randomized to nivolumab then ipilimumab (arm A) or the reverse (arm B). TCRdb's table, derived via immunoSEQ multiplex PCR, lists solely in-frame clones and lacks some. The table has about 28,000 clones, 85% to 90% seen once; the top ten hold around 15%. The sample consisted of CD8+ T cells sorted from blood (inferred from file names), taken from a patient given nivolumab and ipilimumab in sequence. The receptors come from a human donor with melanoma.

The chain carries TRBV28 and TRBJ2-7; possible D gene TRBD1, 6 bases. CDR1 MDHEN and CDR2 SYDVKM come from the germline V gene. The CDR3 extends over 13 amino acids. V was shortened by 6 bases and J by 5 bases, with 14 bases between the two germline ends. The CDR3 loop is CASSRDILDEQYV. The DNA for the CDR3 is TGTGCCAGCAGCCGGGACATACTCGACGAGCAGTACGTC.

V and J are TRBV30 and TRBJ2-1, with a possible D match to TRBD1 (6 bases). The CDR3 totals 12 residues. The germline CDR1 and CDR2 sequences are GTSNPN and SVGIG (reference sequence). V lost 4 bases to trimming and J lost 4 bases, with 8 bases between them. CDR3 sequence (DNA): TGTGCCTGGAAAACAGGGTACAATGAGCAGTTCTTC. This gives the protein CAWKTGYNEQFF.

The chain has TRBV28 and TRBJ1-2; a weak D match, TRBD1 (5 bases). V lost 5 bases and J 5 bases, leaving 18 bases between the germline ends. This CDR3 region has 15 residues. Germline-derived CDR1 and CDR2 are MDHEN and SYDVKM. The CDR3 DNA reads TGTGCCAGCAGTCCACGGGGGTCGGCAGGATATGGCTACACCTTC. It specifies CASSPRGSAGYGYTF.

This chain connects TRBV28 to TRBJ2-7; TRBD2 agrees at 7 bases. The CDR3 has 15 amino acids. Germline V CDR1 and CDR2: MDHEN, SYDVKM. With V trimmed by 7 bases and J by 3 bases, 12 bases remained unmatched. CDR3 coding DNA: TGTGCCAGCATGATGAGGGCGGGAGCCATCTACGAGCAGTACTTC. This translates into CASMMRAGAIYEQYF.

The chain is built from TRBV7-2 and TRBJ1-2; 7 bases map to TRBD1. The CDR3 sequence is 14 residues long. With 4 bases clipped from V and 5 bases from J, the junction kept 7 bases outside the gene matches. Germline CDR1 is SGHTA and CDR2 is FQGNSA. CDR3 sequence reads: CASSYAGQSYGYTF. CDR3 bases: TGTGCCAGCAGCTACGCGGGACAGTCGTATGGCTACACCTTC.

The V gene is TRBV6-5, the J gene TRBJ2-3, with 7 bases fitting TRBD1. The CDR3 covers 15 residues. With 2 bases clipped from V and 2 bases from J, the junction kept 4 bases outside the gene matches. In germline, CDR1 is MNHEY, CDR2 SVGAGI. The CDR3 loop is CASSYRDRYTDTQYF. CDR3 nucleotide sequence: TGTGCCAGCAGTTACCGGGACAGATACACAGATACGCAGTATTTT.

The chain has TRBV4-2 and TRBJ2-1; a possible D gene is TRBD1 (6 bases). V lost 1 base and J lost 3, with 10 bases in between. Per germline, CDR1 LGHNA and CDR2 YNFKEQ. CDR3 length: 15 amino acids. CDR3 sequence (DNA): TGTGCCAGCAGCCAAGGACAGGATTACTACAATGAGCAGTTCTTC. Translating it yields CASSQGQDYYNEQFF.

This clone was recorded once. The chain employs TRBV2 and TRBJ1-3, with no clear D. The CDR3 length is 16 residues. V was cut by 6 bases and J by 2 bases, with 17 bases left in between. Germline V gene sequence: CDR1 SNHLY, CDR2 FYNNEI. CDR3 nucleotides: TGTGCCAGCAGGGGGAGTAGGAGACCAACTGGAAACACCATATATTTT. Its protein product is CASRGSRRPTGNTIYF.

The CDR3 sequence is CASSWGTVTGELFF. The DNA for the CDR3 is TGTGCCAGCAGCTGGGGGACAGTCACCGGGGAGCTGTTTTTT. V is TRBV5-6 and J is TRBJ2-2; TRBD1 matches 7 bases. The length of the CDR3 is 14 residues. The trim removed 3 bases at V and 4 bases at J, leaving 3 bases unmatched. Germline CDR1 SGHDT, CDR2 YYEEEE. The variable domain in full, completed from reference TRBV5-6 and TRBJ2-2, reads DAGVTQSPTHLIKTRGQQVTLRCSPKSGHDTVSWYQQALGQGPQFIFQYYEEEERQRGNFPDRFSGHQFPNYSSELNVNALLLGDSALYLCASSWGTVTGELFFGEGSRLTVL.

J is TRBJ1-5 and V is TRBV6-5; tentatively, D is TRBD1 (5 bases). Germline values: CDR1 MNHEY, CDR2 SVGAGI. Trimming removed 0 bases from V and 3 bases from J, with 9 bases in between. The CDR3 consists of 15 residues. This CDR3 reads CASSYSGGDNQPQHF. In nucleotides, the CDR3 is TGTGCCAGCAGTTACTCCGGGGGGGACAATCAGCCCCAGCATTTT.

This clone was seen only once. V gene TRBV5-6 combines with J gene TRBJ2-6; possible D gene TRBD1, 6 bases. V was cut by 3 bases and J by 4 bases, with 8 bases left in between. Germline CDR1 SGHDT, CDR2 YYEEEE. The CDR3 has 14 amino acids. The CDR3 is CASSWGPGANVLTF. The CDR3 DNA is TGTGCCAGCAGCTGGGGGCCCGGGGCCAACGTCCTGACTTTC.

CDR3 sequence (DNA): TGTGCCAGCAGTGAATCGGCGGGGGCTGGAGCCTACAATGAGCAGTTCTTC. This sequence encodes CASSESAGAGAYNEQFF. The chain carries TRBV2 and TRBJ2-1, with a weak D call TRBD2 (7 bases). The CDR3 has 17 residues. V was pared by 2 bases and J by 2 bases, with 16 bases between. The germline V gene encodes CDR1 SNHLY and CDR2 FYNNEI. Together with reference TRBV2 and TRBJ2-1, the CDR3 gives the full variable domain: EPEVTQTPSHQVTQMGQEVILRCVPISNHLYFYWYRQILGQKVEFLVSFYNNEISEKSEIFDDQFSVERPDGSNFTLKIRSTKLEDSAMYFCASSESAGAGAYNEQFFGPGTRLTVL.

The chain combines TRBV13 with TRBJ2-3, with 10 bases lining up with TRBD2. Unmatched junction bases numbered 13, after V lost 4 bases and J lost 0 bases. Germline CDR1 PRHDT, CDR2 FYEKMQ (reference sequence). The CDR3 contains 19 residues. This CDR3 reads CASSSTLAGDLGSTDTQYF. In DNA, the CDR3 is TGTGCCAGCAGCTCTACCCTAGCGGGAGACCTCGGGAGCACAGATACGCAGTATTTT.

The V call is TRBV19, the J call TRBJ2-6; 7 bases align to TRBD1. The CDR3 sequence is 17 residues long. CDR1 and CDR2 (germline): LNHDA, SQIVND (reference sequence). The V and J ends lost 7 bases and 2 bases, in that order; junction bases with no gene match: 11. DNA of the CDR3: TGTGCCAGTACCCCCCGGTGGCAGGGGGCTGGGGCCAACGTCCTGACTTTC. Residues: CASTPRWQGAGANVLTF. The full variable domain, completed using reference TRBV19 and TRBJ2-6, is DGGITQSPKYLFRKEGQNVTLSCEQNLNHDAMYWYRQDPGQGLRLIYYSQIVNDFQKGDIAEGYSVSREKKESFPLTVTSAQKNPTAFYLCASTPRWQGAGANVLTFGAGSRLTVL.

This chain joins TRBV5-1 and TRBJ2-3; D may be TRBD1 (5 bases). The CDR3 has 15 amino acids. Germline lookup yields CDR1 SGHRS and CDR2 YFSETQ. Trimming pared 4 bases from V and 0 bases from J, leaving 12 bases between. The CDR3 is CASSLRQSSTDTQYF. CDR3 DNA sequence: TGCGCCAGCAGCCTTAGACAGTCTAGCACAGATACGCAGTATTTT.

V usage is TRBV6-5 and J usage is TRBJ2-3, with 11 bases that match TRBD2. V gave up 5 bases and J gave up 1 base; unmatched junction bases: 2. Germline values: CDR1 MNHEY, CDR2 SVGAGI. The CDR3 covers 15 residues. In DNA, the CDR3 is TGTGCCAGCAGTCTTAGCGGGGGGGGCACAGATACGCAGTATTTT. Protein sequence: CASSLSGGGTDTQYF.

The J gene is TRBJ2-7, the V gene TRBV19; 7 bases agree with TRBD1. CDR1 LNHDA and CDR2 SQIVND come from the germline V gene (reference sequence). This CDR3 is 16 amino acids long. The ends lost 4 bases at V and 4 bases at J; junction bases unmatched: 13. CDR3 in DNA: TGTGCCAGTAGTAATCCCTTGACAGGGAGTTGGTACGAGCAGTACTTC. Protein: CASSNPLTGSWYEQYF. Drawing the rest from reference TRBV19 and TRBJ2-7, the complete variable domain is DGGITQSPKYLFRKEGQNVTLSCEQNLNHDAMYWYRQDPGQGLRLIYYSQIVNDFQKGDIAEGYSVSREKKESFPLTVTSAQKNPTAFYLCASSNPLTGSWYEQYFGPGTRLTVT.

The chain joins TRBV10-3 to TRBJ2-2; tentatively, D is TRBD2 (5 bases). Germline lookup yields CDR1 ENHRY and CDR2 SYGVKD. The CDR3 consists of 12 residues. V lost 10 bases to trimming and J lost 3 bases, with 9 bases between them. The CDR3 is CATTDYTGELFF. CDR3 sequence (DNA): TGTGCCACCACGGACTACACCGGGGAGCTGTTTTTT.

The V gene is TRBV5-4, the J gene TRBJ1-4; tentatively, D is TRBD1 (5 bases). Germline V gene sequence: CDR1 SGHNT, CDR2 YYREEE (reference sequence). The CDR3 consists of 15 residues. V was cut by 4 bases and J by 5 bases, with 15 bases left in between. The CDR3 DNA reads TGTGCCAGCAGCACCGGTACAGGCCTCAATGAAAAACTGTTTTTT. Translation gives CASSTGTGLNEKLFF.

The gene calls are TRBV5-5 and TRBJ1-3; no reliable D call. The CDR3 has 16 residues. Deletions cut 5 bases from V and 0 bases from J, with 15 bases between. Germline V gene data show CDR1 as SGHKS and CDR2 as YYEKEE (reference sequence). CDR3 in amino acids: CASSPSTVASGNTIYF. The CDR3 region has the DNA TGTGCCAGCAGTCCTTCGACCGTAGCCTCTGGAAACACCATATATTTT.

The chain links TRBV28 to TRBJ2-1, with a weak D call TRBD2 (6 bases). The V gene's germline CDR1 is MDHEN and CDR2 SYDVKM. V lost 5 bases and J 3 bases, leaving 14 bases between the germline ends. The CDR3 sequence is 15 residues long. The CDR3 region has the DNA TGTGCCAGCAGTCTCCGGGAGACTTTCTACAATGAGCAGTTCTTC. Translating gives CASSLRETFYNEQFF.

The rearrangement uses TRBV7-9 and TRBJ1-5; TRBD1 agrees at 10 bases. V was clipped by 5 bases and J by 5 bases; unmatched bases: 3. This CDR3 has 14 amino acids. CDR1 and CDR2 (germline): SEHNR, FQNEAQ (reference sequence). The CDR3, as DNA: TGTGCCAGCAGCCCGGGACAGGGGCATCAGCCCCAGCATTTT. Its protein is CASSPGQGHQPQHF.